A selection of T cell receptor beta chains follows, all from one sample in a study of blood T cell repertoires in COVID-19. TCRdb's copy holds only in-frame clones and misses some; the assay was immunoSEQ multiplex PCR. In the table there are approximately 100,000 clones, approximately 62% of which are singletons. Sequencing used peripheral blood. The receptors were sampled from a man of 80 years or more with acute or convalescent COVID-19. CDR3s include the opening cysteine and the closing phenylalanine or tryptophan. Fields, in order: D gene, clone size, J gene, V gene, CDR3 protein, CDR3 DNA. D genes are given only for firm matches. Size values are once, few and many counts, or a class for expanded clones, and some rows have none.

D: TRBD1; size: .; J: TRBJ2-3; V: TRBV9; CDR3: CASSSGTGITDTQYF; DNA: TGTGCCAGCAGCTCCGGGACAGGAATCACAGATACGCAGTATTTT
D: TRBD2; size: .; J: TRBJ2-1; V: TRBV7-9; CDR3: CASSLGTSPGEQFF; DNA: TGTGCCAGCAGCTTAGGGACTAGTCCTGGTGAGCAGTTCTTC
D: .; size: .; J: TRBJ2-3; V: TRBV7-2; CDR3: CAGETSGLTDTQYF; DNA: TGTGCCGGGGAGACCAGCGGACTAACGGATACGCAGTATTTT
D: .; size: few; J: TRBJ1-2; V: TRBV28; CDR3: CASTGQSGYTF; DNA: TGTGCCAGCACAGGACAGTCGGGCTACACCTTC
D: TRBD1; size: once; J: TRBJ2-7; V: TRBV28; CDR3: CASWGQGYEQYF; DNA: TGTGCCAGCTGGGGACAGGGCTACGAGCAGTACTTC
D: TRBD2; size: .; J: TRBJ2-7; V: TRBV28; CDR3: CAGSRAGDEQYF; DNA: TGTGCCGGCTCGAGGGCGGGAGACGAGCAGTACTTC
D: TRBD1; size: .; J: TRBJ1-5; V: TRBV2; CDR3: CASSDRTGGKQPQHF; DNA: TGTGCCAGCAGTGATAGGACAGGGGGCAAGCAGCCCCAGCATTTT
D: .; size: .; J: TRBJ2-5; V: TRBV11-2; CDR3: CASSSRRAAGETQYF; DNA: TGTGCCAGCAGCTCCAGGAGGGCCGCGGGAGAGACCCAGTACTTC
D: TRBD1; size: .; J: TRBJ1-1; V: TRBV14; CDR3: CASSQLQQGDTEAFF; DNA: TGTGCCAGCAGCCAACTCCAACAGGGGGACACTGAAGCTTTCTTT
D: .; size: .; J: TRBJ1-5; V: TRBV30; CDR3: CAWSVQVDQPQHF; DNA: TGTGCCTGGAGTGTACAAGTCGATCAGCCCCAGCATTTT
D: TRBD2; size: once; J: TRBJ2-1; V: TRBV19; CDR3: CASSPLAGIDPNEQFF; DNA: TGTGCCAGTAGTCCGCTAGCGGGAATAGATCCCAATGAGCAGTTCTTC
D: TRBD1; size: few; J: TRBJ2-2; V: TRBV6-1; CDR3: CATLDRANTGELFF; DNA: TGTGCCACCCTGGACAGGGCGAACACCGGGGAGCTGTTTTTT
D: TRBD2; size: few; J: TRBJ2-5; V: TRBV15; CDR3: CATSRDRVPGRFIQETQYF; DNA: TGTGCCACCAGCAGAGATCGTGTCCCCGGGAGGTTTATCCAAGAGACCCAGTACTTC
D: .; size: once; J: TRBJ2-1; V: TRBV12-3/TRBV12-4; CDR3: CASSVTGNEQFF; DNA: TGTGCCAGCAGTGTTACCGGGAATGAGCAGTTCTTC
D: TRBD2; size: .; J: TRBJ2-7; V: TRBV6-5; CDR3: CASSYSSASGRHEQYF; DNA: TGTGCCAGCAGTTACTCGTCGGCTAGCGGGAGACACGAGCAGTACTTC
D: .; size: .; J: TRBJ2-4; V: TRBV7-8; CDR3: CASSPPSLKRNIQYF; DNA: TGTGCCAGCAGCCCGCCTTCGCTAAAACGGAACATTCAGTACTTC
D: TRBD2; size: many; J: TRBJ2-7; V: TRBV5-1; CDR3: CASSPGGGMGEQYF; DNA: TGCGCCAGCAGCCCGGGGGGAGGGATGGGCGAGCAGTACTTC
D: TRBD1; size: .; J: TRBJ1-2; V: TRBV6-6; CDR3: CASSATRGGYTF; DNA: TGTGCCAGCAGTGCGACCAGGGGGGGCTACACCTTC
D: TRBD1; size: .; J: TRBJ1-2; V: TRBV12-3/TRBV12-4; CDR3: CASSGTGGGYTF; DNA: TGTGCCAGCAGCGGAACAGGGGGAGGCTACACCTTC
D: TRBD1; size: once; J: TRBJ1-1; V: TRBV6-5; CDR3: CASSYSFGTANTEAFF; DNA: TGTGCCAGCAGTTACTCGTTCGGGACAGCGAACACTGAAGCTTTCTTT
D: .; size: once; J: TRBJ2-1; V: TRBV11-2; CDR3: CASSKQGGVVF; DNA: TGTGCCAGCAGCAAACAAGGGGGGGTCGTCTTC
D: TRBD1; size: .; J: TRBJ2-3; V: TRBV11-2; CDR3: CASSSGQGGTDTQYF; DNA: TGTGCCAGCAGCTCTGGACAGGGGGGCACAGATACGCAGTATTTT
D: TRBD1; size: few; J: TRBJ1-4; V: TRBV5-6; CDR3: CASSYTGTGNEKLFF; DNA: TGTGCCAGCAGCTATACCGGGACAGGGAATGAAAAACTGTTTTTT
D: TRBD2; size: few; J: TRBJ2-6; V: TRBV4-1; CDR3: CASNWDSGRAGANVLTF; DNA: TGCGCCAGCAATTGGGATAGTGGGAGGGCTGGGGCCAACGTCCTGACTTTC
D: TRBD1; size: .; J: TRBJ1-2; V: TRBV24-1; CDR3: CATSDRQGSGYTF; DNA: TGTGCCACCAGTGACAGACAGGGTTCGGGCTACACCTTC
D: TRBD2; size: medium-sized; J: TRBJ2-7; V: TRBV29-1; CDR3: CSVVTVELAGYEQYF; DNA: TGCAGCGTTGTAACTGTTGAACTAGCGGGCTACGAGCAGTACTTC
D: .; size: .; J: TRBJ2-7; V: TRBV11-2; CDR3: CASSTRQETFEQYF; DNA: TGTGCCAGCAGCACCCGACAGGAAACTTTCGAGCAGTACTTC
D: .; size: .; J: TRBJ1-1; V: TRBV29-1; CDR3: CSVEGVTANTEAFF; DNA: TGCAGCGTTGAAGGAGTCACAGCGAACACTGAAGCTTTCTTT
D: .; size: .; J: TRBJ1-2; V: TRBV5-6; CDR3: CASSLGGHYGYTF; DNA: TGTGCCAGCAGCTTGGGGGGGCACTATGGCTACACCTTC
D: TRBD2; size: few; J: TRBJ2-3; V: TRBV28; CDR3: CASGLGSPDTQYF; DNA: TGTGCCAGCGGACTAGGAAGCCCAGATACGCAGTATTTT
D: .; size: many; J: TRBJ1-1; V: TRBV4-1; CDR3: CASSQGQYTEAFF; DNA: TGCGCCAGCAGCCAAGGGCAGTACACTGAAGCTTTCTTT
D: .; size: .; J: TRBJ2-1; V: TRBV12-3/TRBV12-4; CDR3: CASTYYRGSEQFF; DNA: TGTGCCAGCACTTATTATAGGGGTTCTGAGCAGTTCTTC
D: .; size: .; J: TRBJ1-2; V: TRBV6-1; CDR3: CASSEGVQGYGYTF; DNA: TGTGCCAGCAGTGAAGGGGTACAGGGCTATGGCTACACCTTC
D: TRBD2; size: .; J: TRBJ2-2; V: TRBV13; CDR3: CASRARGDAGELFF; DNA: TGTGCCAGCAGGGCTCGGGGGGACGCCGGGGAGCTGTTTTTT
D: .; size: .; J: TRBJ2-1; V: TRBV28; CDR3: CASPPSSSYNEQFF; DNA: TGTGCCAGCCCCCCCTCCAGCTCCTACAATGAGCAGTTCTTC
D: TRBD1; size: few; J: TRBJ1-1; V: TRBV3-1/TRBV3-2; CDR3: CASSQTGGKAFF; DNA: TGTGCCAGCAGCCAGACAGGGGGCAAAGCTTTCTTT
D: .; size: .; J: TRBJ2-7; V: TRBV2; CDR3: CASSEEGGRTEQYF; DNA: TGTGCCAGCAGTGAAGAGGGGGGGCGAACCGAGCAGTACTTC
D: TRBD1; size: .; J: TRBJ2-3; V: TRBV5-1; CDR3: CASSTQLGTGVGDTQYF; DNA: TGCGCCAGCAGCACCCAATTGGGGACAGGGGTGGGAGATACGCAGTATTTT
D: .; size: .; J: TRBJ2-3; V: TRBV10-2; CDR3: CASSEGGSTDTQYF; DNA: TGCGCCAGCAGTGAGGGCGGGAGCACAGATACGCAGTATTTT
D: .; size: .; J: TRBJ2-1; V: TRBV28; CDR3: CASSFSAGDYNEQFF; DNA: TGTGCCAGCAGTTTTTCCGCGGGTGACTACAATGAGCAGTTCTTC
D: .; size: few; J: TRBJ2-5; V: TRBV10-1; CDR3: CASSESSPSLVSMKTQYF; DNA: TGCGCCAGCAGTGAGTCTTCCCCCTCTTTGGTTAGCATGAAGACCCAGTACTTC
D: .; size: few; J: TRBJ2-7; V: TRBV19; CDR3: CASSIRESYEQYF; DNA: TGTGCCAGTAGTATCAGGGAATCCTACGAGCAGTACTTC
D: .; size: .; J: TRBJ2-1; V: TRBV15; CDR3: CAIRDTHGNEQFF; DNA: TGTGCCATCCGGGACACCCATGGAAATGAGCAGTTCTTC
D: TRBD1; size: once; J: TRBJ2-1; V: TRBV7-2; CDR3: CASSYGTATVNEQFF; DNA: TGTGCCAGCAGCTACGGGACAGCAACAGTCAATGAGCAGTTCTTC
D: .; size: .; J: TRBJ2-7; V: TRBV18; CDR3: CASSPPDSYEQYF; DNA: TGTGCCAGCTCACCCCCAGACAGCTACGAGCAGTACTTC
D: .; size: .; J: TRBJ2-2; V: TRBV11-3; CDR3: CASSNRDTGELFF; DNA: TGTGCCAGCAGCAACAGGGACACCGGGGAGCTGTTTTTT
D: TRBD2; size: .; J: TRBJ2-1; V: TRBV19; CDR3: CASSITASGRHEQFF; DNA: TGTGCCAGTAGTATAACGGCTAGCGGGAGGCATGAGCAGTTCTTC
D: .; size: .; J: TRBJ2-1; V: TRBV7-3; CDR3: CASSLAGSSYNEQFF; DNA: TGTGCCAGCAGCTTAGCTGGCAGCTCCTACAATGAGCAGTTCTTC
D: .; size: .; J: TRBJ1-6; V: TRBV3-1/TRBV3-2; CDR3: CASSQDRRYKSLHF; DNA: TGTGCCAGCAGCCAAGATCGCAGGTACAAATCCCTCCACTTT
D: .; size: .; J: TRBJ2-5; V: TRBV21-1; CDR3: CASSKSYRGETQYF; DNA: TGTGCCAGCAGCAAATCCTACAGGGGAGAGACCCAGTACTTC
D: .; size: .; J: TRBJ1-6; V: TRBV6-2/TRBV6-3; CDR3: CASTPGSGNSPLHF; DNA: TGTGCCAGCACCCCAGGGAGCGGGAATTCACCCCTCCACTTT
D: .; size: few; J: TRBJ1-5; V: TRBV28; CDR3: CASQGVGSANQPQHF; DNA: TGTGCCAGCCAAGGGGTAGGATCCGCTAACCAGCCCCAGCATTTT
D: .; size: few; J: TRBJ1-5; V: TRBV28; CDR3: CASGGWGQPQHF; DNA: TGTGCCAGCGGAGGGTGGGGTCAGCCCCAGCATTTT
D: TRBD1; size: .; J: TRBJ2-7; V: TRBV5-4; CDR3: CASSFDRGLYEQYF; DNA: TGTGCCAGCAGCTTTGACAGGGGGCTATACGAGCAGTACTTC
D: TRBD1; size: .; J: TRBJ2-6; V: TRBV27; CDR3: CASSEQGSFGANVLTF; DNA: TGTGCCAGCTCGGAACAGGGGAGCTTTGGGGCCAACGTCCTGACTTTC
D: TRBD1; size: few; J: TRBJ2-3; V: TRBV7-9; CDR3: CASSSGMTNRGRTDTQYF; DNA: TGTGCCAGCAGCTCTGGCATGACGAACAGGGGTAGGACAGATACGCAGTATTTT
D: TRBD2; size: few; J: TRBJ2-1; V: TRBV3-1/TRBV3-2; CDR3: CASSQGLATMEQFF; DNA: TGTGCCAGCAGCCAGGGACTAGCTACAATGGAGCAGTTCTTC
D: TRBD2; size: .; J: TRBJ2-2; V: TRBV5-1; CDR3: CASSLLAGVVTGELFF; DNA: TGCGCCAGCAGCTTACTAGCGGGAGTGGTTACCGGGGAGCTGTTTTTT
D: TRBD1; size: .; J: TRBJ2-7; V: TRBV28; CDR3: CASRYLTGAYEQYF; DNA: TGTGCCAGCCGATACCTTACAGGGGCCTACGAGCAGTACTTC
D: .; size: few; J: TRBJ1-1; V: TRBV9; CDR3: CASSGQMNTEAFF; DNA: TGTGCCAGCAGCGGACAGATGAACACTGAAGCTTTCTTT